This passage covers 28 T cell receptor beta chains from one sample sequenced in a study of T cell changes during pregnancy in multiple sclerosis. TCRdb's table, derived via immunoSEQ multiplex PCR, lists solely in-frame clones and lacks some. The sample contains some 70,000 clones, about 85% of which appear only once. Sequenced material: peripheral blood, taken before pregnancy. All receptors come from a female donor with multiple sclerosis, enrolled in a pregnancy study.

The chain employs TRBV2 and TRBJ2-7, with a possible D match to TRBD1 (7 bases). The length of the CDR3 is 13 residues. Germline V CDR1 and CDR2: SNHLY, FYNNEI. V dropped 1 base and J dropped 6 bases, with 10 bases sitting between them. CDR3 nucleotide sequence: TGTGCCAGCAGTGAAGGGCAGGGGGGCGAGCAGTACTTC. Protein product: CASSEGQGGEQYF.

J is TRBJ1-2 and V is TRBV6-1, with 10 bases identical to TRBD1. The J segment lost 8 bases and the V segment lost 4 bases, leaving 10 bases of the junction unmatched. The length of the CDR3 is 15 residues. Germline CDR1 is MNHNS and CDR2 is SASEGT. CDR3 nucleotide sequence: TGTGCCAGCAGTGCGACTAGACAGGGGGCTGGAGGCTACACCTTC. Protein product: CASSATRQGAGGYTF.

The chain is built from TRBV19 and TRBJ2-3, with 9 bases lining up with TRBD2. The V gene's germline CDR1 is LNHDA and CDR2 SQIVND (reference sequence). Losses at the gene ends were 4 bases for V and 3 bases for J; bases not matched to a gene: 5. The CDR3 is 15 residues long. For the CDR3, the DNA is TGTGCCAGTAGTAGCCTAGCGGGAACTACAGATACGCAGTATTTT. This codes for CASSSLAGTTDTQYF.

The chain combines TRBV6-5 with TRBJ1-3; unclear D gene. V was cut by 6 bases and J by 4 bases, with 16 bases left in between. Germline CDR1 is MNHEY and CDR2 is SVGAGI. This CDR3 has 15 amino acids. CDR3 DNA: TGTGCCAGCAGCCCAAGCGGTTTTAGGGGAAACACCATATATTTT. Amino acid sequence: CASSPSGFRGNTIYF.

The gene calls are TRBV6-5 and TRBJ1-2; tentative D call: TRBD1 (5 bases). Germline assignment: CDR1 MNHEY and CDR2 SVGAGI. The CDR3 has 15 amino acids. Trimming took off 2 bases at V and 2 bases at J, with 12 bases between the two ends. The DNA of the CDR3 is TGTGCCAGCAGTTACGGTGAAGGGGCCAACTATGGCTACACCTTC. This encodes CASSYGEGANYGYTF.

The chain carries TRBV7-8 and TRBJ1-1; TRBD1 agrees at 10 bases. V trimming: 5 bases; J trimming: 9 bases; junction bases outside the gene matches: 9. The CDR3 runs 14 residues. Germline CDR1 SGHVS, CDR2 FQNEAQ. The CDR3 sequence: CASSRGRDRGQAFF. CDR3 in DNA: TGTGCCAGCAGCCGGGGCCGGGACAGGGGACAAGCTTTCTTT.

CDR3 residues: CAWSPKYLTFSGNTIYF. As DNA, the CDR3 is TGTGCCTGGAGTCCTAAATATCTCACCTTCTCTGGAAACACCATATATTTT. V is TRBV30 and J is TRBJ1-3; D is undetermined. The V and J ends lost 2 bases and 0 bases respectively, with 17 bases between them. The CDR3 contains 17 residues. Germline V gene data show CDR1 as GTSNPN and CDR2 as SVGIG (reference sequence).

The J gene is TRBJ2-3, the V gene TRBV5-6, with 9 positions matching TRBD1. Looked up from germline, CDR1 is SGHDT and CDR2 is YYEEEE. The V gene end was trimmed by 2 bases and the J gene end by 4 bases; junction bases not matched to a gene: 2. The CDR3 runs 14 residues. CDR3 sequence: CASSFRTGADTQYF. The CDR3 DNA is TGTGCCAGCAGCTTCCGGACAGGGGCAGATACGCAGTATTTT. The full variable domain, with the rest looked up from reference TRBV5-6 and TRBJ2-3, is DAGVTQSPTHLIKTRGQQVTLRCSPKSGHDTVSWYQQALGQGPQFIFQYYEEEERQRGNFPDRFSGHQFPNYSSELNVNALLLGDSALYLCASSFRTGADTQYFGPGTRLTVL.

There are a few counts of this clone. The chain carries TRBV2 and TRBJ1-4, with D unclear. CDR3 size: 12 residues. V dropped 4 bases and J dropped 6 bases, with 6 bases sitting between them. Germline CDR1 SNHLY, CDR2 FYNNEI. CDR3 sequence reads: CASSGLHEKLFF. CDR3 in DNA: TGTGCCAGCAGTGGGCTGCATGAAAAACTGTTTTTT. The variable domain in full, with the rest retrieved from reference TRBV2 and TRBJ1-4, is EPEVTQTPSHQVTQMGQEVILRCVPISNHLYFYWYRQILGQKVEFLVSFYNNEISEKSEIFDDQFSVERPDGSNFTLKIRSTKLEDSAMYFCASSGLHEKLFFGSGTQLSVL.

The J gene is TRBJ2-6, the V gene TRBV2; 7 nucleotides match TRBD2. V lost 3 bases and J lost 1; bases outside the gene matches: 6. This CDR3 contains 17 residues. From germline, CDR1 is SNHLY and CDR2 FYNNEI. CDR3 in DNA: TGTGCCAGCAGTGAGGAGGGAGGGGTGTCTGGGGCCAACGTCCTGACTTTC. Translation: CASSEEGGVSGANVLTF. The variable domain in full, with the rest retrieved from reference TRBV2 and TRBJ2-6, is EPEVTQTPSHQVTQMGQEVILRCVPISNHLYFYWYRQILGQKVEFLVSFYNNEISEKSEIFDDQFSVERPDGSNFTLKIRSTKLEDSAMYFCASSEEGGVSGANVLTFGAGSRLTVL.

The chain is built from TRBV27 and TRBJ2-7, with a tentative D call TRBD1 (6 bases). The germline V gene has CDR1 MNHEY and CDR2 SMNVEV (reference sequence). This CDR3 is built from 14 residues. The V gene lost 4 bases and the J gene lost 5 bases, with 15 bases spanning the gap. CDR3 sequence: CASSSLATGDEQYF. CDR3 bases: TGTGCCAGCAGTTCACTCGCGACAGGCGACGAGCAGTACTTC.

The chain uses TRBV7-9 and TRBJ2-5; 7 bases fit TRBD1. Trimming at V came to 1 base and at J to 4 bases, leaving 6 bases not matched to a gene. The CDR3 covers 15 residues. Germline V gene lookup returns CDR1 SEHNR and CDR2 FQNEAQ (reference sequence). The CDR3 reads CASSLGGGGGETQYF. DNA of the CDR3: TGTGCCAGCAGCTTAGGAGGGGGCGGAGGAGAGACCCAGTACTTC.

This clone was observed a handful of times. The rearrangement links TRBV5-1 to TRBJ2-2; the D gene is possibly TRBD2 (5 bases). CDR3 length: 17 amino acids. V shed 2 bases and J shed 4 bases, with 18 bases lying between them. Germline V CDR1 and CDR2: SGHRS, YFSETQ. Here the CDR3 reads CASSFTGGTEGTGELFF. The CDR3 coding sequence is TGCGCCAGCAGCTTTACGGGCGGAACCGAGGGCACCGGGGAGCTGTTTTTT. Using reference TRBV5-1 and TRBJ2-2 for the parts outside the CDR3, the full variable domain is KAGVTQTPRYLIKTRGQQVTLSCSPISGHRSVSWYQQTPGQGLQFLFEYFSETQRNKGNFPGRFSGRQFSNSRSEMNVSTLELGDSALYLCASSFTGGTEGTGELFFGEGSRLTVL.

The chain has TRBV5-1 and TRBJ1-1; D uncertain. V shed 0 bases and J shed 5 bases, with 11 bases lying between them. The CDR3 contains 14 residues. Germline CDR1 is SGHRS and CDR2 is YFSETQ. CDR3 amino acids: CASSLGGEGTEAFF. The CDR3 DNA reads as TGCGCCAGCAGCTTGGGTGGGGAGGGAACTGAAGCTTTCTTT. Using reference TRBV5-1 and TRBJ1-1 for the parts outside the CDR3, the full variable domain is KAGVTQTPRYLIKTRGQQVTLSCSPISGHRSVSWYQQTPGQGLQFLFEYFSETQRNKGNFPGRFSGRQFSNSRSEMNVSTLELGDSALYLCASSLGGEGTEAFFGQGTRLTVV.

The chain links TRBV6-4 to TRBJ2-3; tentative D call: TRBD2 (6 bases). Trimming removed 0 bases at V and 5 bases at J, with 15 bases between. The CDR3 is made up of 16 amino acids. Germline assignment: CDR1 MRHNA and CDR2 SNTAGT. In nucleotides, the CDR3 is TGTGCCAGCAGTGACTCGACCGGGAGTTGGATAGATACGCAGTATTTT. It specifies CASSDSTGSWIDTQYF.

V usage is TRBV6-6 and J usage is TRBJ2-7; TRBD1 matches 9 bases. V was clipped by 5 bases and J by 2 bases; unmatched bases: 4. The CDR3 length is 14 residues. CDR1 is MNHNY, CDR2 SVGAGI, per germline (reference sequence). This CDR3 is CASSMGTGPYEQYF. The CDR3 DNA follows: TGTGCCAGCAGTATGGGGACAGGGCCCTACGAGCAGTACTTC.

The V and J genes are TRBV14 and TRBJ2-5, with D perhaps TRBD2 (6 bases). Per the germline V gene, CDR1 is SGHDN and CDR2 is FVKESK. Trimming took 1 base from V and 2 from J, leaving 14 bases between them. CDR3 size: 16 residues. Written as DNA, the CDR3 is TGTGCCAGCAGCCAAGGATTCGTGGAGGGGCAAGAGACCCAGTACTTC. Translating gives CASSQGFVEGQETQYF.

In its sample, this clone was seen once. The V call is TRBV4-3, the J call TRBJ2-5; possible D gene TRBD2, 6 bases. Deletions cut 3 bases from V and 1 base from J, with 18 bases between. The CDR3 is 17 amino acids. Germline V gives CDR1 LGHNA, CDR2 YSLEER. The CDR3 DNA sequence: TGCGCCAGCAGCCAGGCCTTTCGGAGGGCCGCCCAAGAGACCCAGTACTTC. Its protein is CASSQAFRRAAQETQYF.

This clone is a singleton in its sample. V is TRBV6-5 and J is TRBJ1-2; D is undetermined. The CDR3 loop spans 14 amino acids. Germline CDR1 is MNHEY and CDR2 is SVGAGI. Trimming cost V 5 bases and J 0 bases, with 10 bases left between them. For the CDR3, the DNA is TGTGCCAGCAGTAGAGGATTTACTAACTATGGCTACACCTTC. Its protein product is CASSRGFTNYGYTF.

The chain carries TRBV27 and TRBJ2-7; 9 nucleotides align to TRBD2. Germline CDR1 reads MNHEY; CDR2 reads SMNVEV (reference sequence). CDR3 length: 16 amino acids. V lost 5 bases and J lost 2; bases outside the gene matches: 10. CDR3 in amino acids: CASSPLPPSGTYEQYF. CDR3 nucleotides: TGTGCCAGCAGTCCCCTCCCGCCTAGCGGGACCTACGAGCAGTACTTC.

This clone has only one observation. Here the CDR3 DNA reads TGTGCCAGAAGCTACCGGGACAGAGGAGGACAGGGCAATCAGCCCCAGCATTTT. Residues: CARSYRDRGGQGNQPQHF. This chain joins TRBV5-3 and TRBJ1-5; 7 nucleotides agree with TRBD1. TRBV5-3 has ORF status, its function being uncertain. V gave up 3 bases and J gave up 2 bases; unmatched junction bases: 14. CDR3 length: 18 residues.

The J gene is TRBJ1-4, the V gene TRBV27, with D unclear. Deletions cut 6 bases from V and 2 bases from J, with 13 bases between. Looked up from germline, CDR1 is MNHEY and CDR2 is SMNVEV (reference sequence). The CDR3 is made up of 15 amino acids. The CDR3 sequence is CASSPRGGTNEKLFF. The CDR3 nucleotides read TGTGCCAGCAGCCCCCGAGGAGGGACTAATGAAAAACTGTTTTTT.

The CDR3, as DNA: TGTGCCACCATGGACATAGACACCGGGGAGCTGTTTTTT. Translating gives CATMDIDTGELFF. V usage is TRBV7-3 and J usage is TRBJ2-2; a weak D match, TRBD1 (5 bases). Germline V gene lookup returns CDR1 SGHTA and CDR2 FQGTGA. The CDR3 consists of 13 residues. The germline V and J ends were trimmed by 10 bases and 3 bases, with 12 bases remaining between them.

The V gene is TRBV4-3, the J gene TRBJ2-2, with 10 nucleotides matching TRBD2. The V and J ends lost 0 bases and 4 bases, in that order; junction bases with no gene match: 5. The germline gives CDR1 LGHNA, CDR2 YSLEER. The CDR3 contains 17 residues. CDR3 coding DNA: TGCGCCAGCAGCCAAGATCGAGCGGGGGGGACCACCGGGGAGCTGTTTTTT. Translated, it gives CASSQDRAGGTTGELFF.

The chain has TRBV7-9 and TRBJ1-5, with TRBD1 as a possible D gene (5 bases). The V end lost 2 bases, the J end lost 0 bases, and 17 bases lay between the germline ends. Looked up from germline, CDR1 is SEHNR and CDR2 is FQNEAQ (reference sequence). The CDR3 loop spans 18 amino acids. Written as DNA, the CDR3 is TGTGCCAGCAGCTTATTCGCTTCAGGGCCCCTTAGCAATCAGCCCCAGCATTTT. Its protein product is CASSLFASGPLSNQPQHF. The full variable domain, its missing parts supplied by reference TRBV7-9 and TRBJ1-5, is DTGVSQNPRHKITKRGQNVTFRCDPISEHNRLYWYRQTLGQGPEFLTYFQNEAQLEKSRLLSDRFSAERPKGSFSTLEIQRTEQGDSAMYLCASSLFASGPLSNQPQHFGDGTRLSIL.

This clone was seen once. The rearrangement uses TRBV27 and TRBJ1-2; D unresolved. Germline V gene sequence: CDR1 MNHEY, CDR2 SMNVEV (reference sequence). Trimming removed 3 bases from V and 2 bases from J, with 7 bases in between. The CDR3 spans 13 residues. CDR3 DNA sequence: TGTGCCAGCAGTTTCGGGGAAAACTATGGCTACACCTTC. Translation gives CASSFGENYGYTF.

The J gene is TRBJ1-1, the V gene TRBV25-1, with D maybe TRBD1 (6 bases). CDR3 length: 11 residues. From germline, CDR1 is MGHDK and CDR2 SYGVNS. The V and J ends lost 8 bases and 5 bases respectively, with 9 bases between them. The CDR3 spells CASLQGTEAFF. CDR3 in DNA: TGTGCCAGCCTACAGGGAACTGAAGCTTTCTTT.

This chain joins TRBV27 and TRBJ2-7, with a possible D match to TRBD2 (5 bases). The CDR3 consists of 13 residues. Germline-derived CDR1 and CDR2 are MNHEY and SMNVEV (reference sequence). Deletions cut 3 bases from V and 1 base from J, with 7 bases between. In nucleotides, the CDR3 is TGTGCCAGCAGTTTCACTAGTTCCTACGAGCAGTACTTC. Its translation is CASSFTSSYEQYF.